This T cell receptor beta chain was identified in a study of blood T cells in healthy people across ages. Background on the study: Roughly one uniquely barcoded beta molecule per two T cells was captured. Study findings and constraints: PBMCs went unsorted, and a conclusive naive versus antigen-experienced comparison was therefore prevented.

CDR1 SGHKS and CDR2 YYEKEE come from the germline V gene (reference sequence). The CDR3 length is 16 residues. V gave up 2 bases and J gave up 1 base; unmatched junction bases: 5. For the second PCR, which ran for roughly 6 to 12 cycles, a sample-barcoded 5' primer and a J-beta primer mix were used. TCRdb independently ran MiXCR on the 5' RACE reads; one entry per CDR3 protein. The sample includes approximately 900,000 distinct CDR3 sequences, 25% to 35% of them seen just once. This clonotype was seen more than once but under ten times. Antigen: not known. This sample also belongs to another study, concerning T cells of mothers and their children.

The clonotype was recovered from a woman aged 40 to 50 in good health. The sequencing input was blood. The chain is built from TRBV5-5 and TRBJ2-5, with 10 bases lining up with TRBD2. CDR3 amino acids: CASSFSAGGSQETQYF. CDR3 DNA sequence: TGTGCCAGCAGCTTTTCAGCGGGGGGGTCCCAAGAGACCCAGTACTTC.